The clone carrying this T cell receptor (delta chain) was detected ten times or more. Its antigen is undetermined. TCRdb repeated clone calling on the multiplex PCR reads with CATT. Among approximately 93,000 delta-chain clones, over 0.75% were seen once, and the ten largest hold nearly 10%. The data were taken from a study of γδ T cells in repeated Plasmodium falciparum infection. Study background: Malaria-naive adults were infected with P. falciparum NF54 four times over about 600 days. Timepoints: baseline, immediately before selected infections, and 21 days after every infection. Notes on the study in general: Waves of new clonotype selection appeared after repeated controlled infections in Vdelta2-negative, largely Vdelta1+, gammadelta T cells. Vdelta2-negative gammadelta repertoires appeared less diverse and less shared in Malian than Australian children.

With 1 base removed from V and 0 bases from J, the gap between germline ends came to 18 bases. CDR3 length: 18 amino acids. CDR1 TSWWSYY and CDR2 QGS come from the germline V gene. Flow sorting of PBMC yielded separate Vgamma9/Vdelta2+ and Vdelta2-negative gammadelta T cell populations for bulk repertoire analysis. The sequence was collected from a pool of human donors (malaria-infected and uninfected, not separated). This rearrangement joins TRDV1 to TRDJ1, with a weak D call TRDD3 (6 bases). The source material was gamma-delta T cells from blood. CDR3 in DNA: TGTGCTCTTGGGGAACAACTACGATGGGGATCGTACACCGATAAACTCATCTTT. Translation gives CALGEQLRWGSYTDKLIF.